Each of the 27 T cell receptor beta chains below was sequenced from the same sample in a study of beta chain features in type 1 diabetes. The entirety of the isolated RNA underwent reverse transcription, so expressed TCRB transcripts were sequenced. This table comes from immunoSEQ multiplex PCR, and its TCRdb copy is limited to in-frame clones, with some not included. The table has about 40,000 clones, around half seen once; the top ten hold 0.6% to 0.85%. The sample comprised central memory CD4+ T cells from blood. Every receptor here comes from a woman younger than 35 in good health.

This clone was counted between two and nine times. This chain uses TRBV27 with TRBJ2-5, with 8 bases matching TRBD1. The trim removed 5 bases at V and 6 bases at J, leaving 5 bases unmatched. The length of the CDR3 is 13 residues. The germline CDR1 and CDR2 sequences are MNHEY and SMNVEV (reference sequence). CDR3 in amino acids: CASSKDRVQTQYF. The CDR3, as DNA: TGTGCCAGCAGTAAGGACAGGGTCCAGACCCAGTACTTC.

This chain connects TRBV6-5 to TRBJ2-7, with 7 bases that match TRBD1. The CDR3 extends over 13 amino acids. CDR1 is MNHEY, CDR2 SVGAGI, per germline. Trimming cost V 2 bases and J 3 bases; bases outside gene matches: 1. As DNA, the CDR3 is TGTGCCAGCAGTTACGACAGGGACTACGAGCAGTACTTC. It translates to CASSYDRDYEQYF.

CDR3 in amino acids: CASSKNGAGELFF. CDR3 sequence (DNA): TGTGCCAGCAGTAAAAACGGGGCCGGGGAGCTGTTTTTT. The genes are TRBV2 and TRBJ2-2; D may be TRBD2 (5 bases). With 5 bases removed from V and 6 bases from J, the gap between germline ends came to 10 bases. Germline V gives CDR1 SNHLY, CDR2 FYNNEI. CDR3 length: 13 amino acids.

This rearrangement joins TRBV29-1 to TRBJ2-3, with TRBD2 matching 16 bases. The germline V gene encodes CDR1 SQVTM and CDR2 ANQGSEA. Trimming at V came to 5 bases and at J to 5 bases, leaving 13 bases not matched to a gene. The CDR3 totals 18 residues. CDR3 region: CSVSAGTSGRAAGDTQYF. In DNA, the CDR3 is TGCAGCGTTAGCGCCGGGACTAGCGGGAGGGCCGCCGGAGATACGCAGTATTTT.

The rearrangement uses TRBV18 and TRBJ2-3; 7 bases are shared with TRBD1. V was pared by 2 bases and J by 1 base, with 3 bases of the junction left unmatched. The CDR3 runs to 15 residues. Looked up from germline, CDR1 is KGHSH and CDR2 is LQKENI. The chain's CDR3 is CASSPVQGRTDTQYF. The CDR3, as DNA: TGTGCCAGCTCACCAGTACAGGGGCGCACAGATACGCAGTATTTT.

This chain uses TRBV6-6 with TRBJ1-6, with D unclear. This CDR3 spans 15 amino acids. V was shortened by 4 bases and J by 8 bases, with 15 bases between the two germline ends. Per the germline V gene, CDR1 is MNHNY and CDR2 is SVGAGI (reference sequence). CDR3 DNA sequence: TGTGCCAGCAGTTCCCCCGGATCCGGGGATTCACCCCTCCACTTT. It is translated as CASSSPGSGDSPLHF.

This clone was seen just once. The rearrangement links TRBV5-1 to TRBJ2-2; 10 nucleotides line up with TRBD2. V was pared by 0 bases and J by 7 bases, with 9 bases of the junction left unmatched. The CDR3 covers 17 residues. From germline, CDR1 is SGHRS and CDR2 YFSETQ. The CDR3 region is CASSLDEREGRGGELFF. The CDR3 DNA sequence: TGCGCCAGCAGCTTGGACGAGCGGGAGGGCCGGGGCGGGGAGCTGTTTTTT.

This chain joins TRBV5-1 and TRBJ1-6; D gene uncertain. Per germline, CDR1 SGHRS and CDR2 YFSETQ. Trimming stripped 4 bases from V and 9 bases from J, with 20 bases between. This CDR3 is built from 16 residues. The CDR3 coding sequence is TGCGCCAGCAGCCAGCAGTCCTTTAATTCGGGTTCACCCCTCCACTTT. The encoded protein is CASSQQSFNSGSPLHF.

This sequence joins TRBV2 and TRBJ2-3; 7 nucleotides match TRBD2. The length of the CDR3 is 16 residues. With 4 bases clipped from V and 4 bases from J, the junction kept 11 bases outside the gene matches. From germline, CDR1 is SNHLY and CDR2 FYNNEI. The CDR3 loop is CASSAVGGSEADTQYF. Written as DNA, the CDR3 is TGTGCCAGCAGTGCCGTGGGCGGGAGTGAGGCAGATACGCAGTATTTT. Drawing the rest from reference TRBV2 and TRBJ2-3, the complete variable domain is EPEVTQTPSHQVTQMGQEVILRCVPISNHLYFYWYRQILGQKVEFLVSFYNNEISEKSEIFDDQFSVERPDGSNFTLKIRSTKLEDSAMYFCASSAVGGSEADTQYFGPGTRLTVL.

The chain is built from TRBV30 and TRBJ1-4, with 7 bases fitting TRBD1. This CDR3 comprises 15 residues. Germline V gives CDR1 GTSNPN, CDR2 SVGIG (reference sequence). The junction had 1 base not matched to a gene; V was cut back by 0 bases and J by 0 bases. This chain's CDR3 is CAWSVQGATNEKLFF. CDR3 coding DNA: TGTGCCTGGAGTGTCCAGGGGGCAACTAATGAAAAACTGTTTTTT.

The chain combines TRBV4-1 with TRBJ2-1; tentatively, D is TRBD2 (5 bases). Germline assignment: CDR1 MGHRA and CDR2 YSYEKL. V was trimmed by 3 bases and J by 5 bases, leaving 5 bases between them. The CDR3 has 12 amino acids. The CDR3 DNA sequence: TGCGCCAGCAGCCACGGGGACAATGAGCAGTTCTTC. It specifies CASSHGDNEQFF.

This rearrangement joins TRBV11-2 to TRBJ2-2, with 7 bases matching TRBD2. The V and J ends lost 5 bases and 3 bases, in that order; junction bases with no gene match: 9. Germline values: CDR1 SGHAT, CDR2 FQNNGV. The CDR3 is made up of 16 amino acids. CDR3 in DNA: TGTGCCAGCAGCCAGGTCCGGGGAGGGGACACCGGGGAGCTGTTTTTT. Residues: CASSQVRGGDTGELFF.

The chain recombines TRBV7-9 with TRBJ2-3; 7 bases line up with TRBD2. V shed 5 bases and J 1 base; nucleotides not matched to a gene: 3. The germline V gene has CDR1 SEHNR and CDR2 FQNEAQ (reference sequence). This CDR3 spans 14 amino acids. The chain's CDR3 is CASSPSGGTDTQYF. The CDR3 DNA is TGTGCCAGCAGCCCCAGCGGGGGCACAGATACGCAGTATTTT.

In this sample, this clone turned up a few times. The chain uses TRBV25-1 and TRBJ2-5; the match to TRBD2 covers 7 bases. V shed 7 bases, J shed 5 bases, and the junction held 10 bases outside the gene matches. The CDR3 consists of 14 residues. Germline V CDR1 and CDR2: MGHDK, SYGVNS. The CDR3 bases are TGTGCCAGCAAAGGAGCGGGGCGAGGGGAGACCCAGTACTTC. Residues: CASKGAGRGETQYF.

This clone was counted a few times. The chain employs TRBV14 and TRBJ2-2, with D possibly being TRBD2 (6 bases). This CDR3 is built from 13 residues. Germline loops: CDR1 SGHDN, CDR2 FVKESK. V was clipped by 3 bases and J by 6 bases, with 8 bases between them. Here the CDR3 DNA reads TGTGCCAGCAGCCAGGGGGGTCCCGGGGAGCTGTTTTTT. Translated, it gives CASSQGGPGELFF.

This clone was found a few times. This chain connects TRBV2 to TRBJ2-7; 10 bases match TRBD1. Looked up from germline, CDR1 is SNHLY and CDR2 is FYNNEI. The length of the CDR3 is 15 residues. After removal of 4 bases from V and 4 bases from J, the junction contained 7 bases not matched to a gene. The CDR3 sequence: CASSAGTGVEYEQYF. Written as DNA, the CDR3 is TGTGCCAGCAGTGCCGGGACAGGGGTGGAGTACGAGCAGTACTTC.

V gene TRBV5-1 combines with J gene TRBJ1-6; 7 bases align to TRBD1. Germline lookup yields CDR1 SGHRS and CDR2 YFSETQ. V lost 2 bases to trimming and J lost 7 bases; unmatched junction nucleotides: 3. This CDR3 comprises 14 residues. CDR3: CASSFETGNSPLHF. Here the CDR3 DNA reads TGCGCCAGCAGCTTCGAGACAGGGAATTCACCCCTCCACTTT.

This chain uses TRBV18 with TRBJ2-6; D perhaps matches TRBD2 (5 bases). V lost 3 bases and J 2 bases, leaving 8 bases between the germline ends. CDR1 is KGHSH, CDR2 LQKENI, per germline. The CDR3 length is 15 residues. The DNA of the CDR3 is TGTGCCAGCTCACCGGCCGGGGCTGGGGCCAACGTCCTGACTTTC. This codes for CASSPAGAGANVLTF.

The V gene is TRBV29-1, the J gene TRBJ2-6; no firm D call. Per germline, CDR1 SQVTM and CDR2 ANQGSEA. The CDR3 has 14 residues. V was trimmed by 7 bases and J by 0 bases, leaving 10 bases between them. As DNA, the CDR3 is TGCAGCGCGACTCAGAGCTCTGGGGCCAACGTCCTGACTTTC. It yields the protein CSATQSSGANVLTF.

This clone showed up just once. The J gene is TRBJ1-4, the V gene TRBV15; D may be TRBD1 (6 bases). CDR3 length equals 15 residues. V lost 3 bases, J lost 4 bases, and 12 bases lay in between. Germline CDR1 reads LNHNV; CDR2 reads YYDKDF (reference sequence). CDR3 protein: CATSSPKGGNEKLFF. CDR3 coding DNA: TGTGCCACCAGCAGTCCTAAAGGGGGTAATGAAAAACTGTTTTTT.

The count of this clone is one. The genes are TRBV10-1 and TRBJ1-5; the match to TRBD1 covers 9 bases. Germline trimming cut 4 bases from V and 9 bases from J; bases unmatched to any gene: 4. Germline loops: CDR1 WNHNN, CDR2 SYGVQD (reference sequence). The CDR3 spans 13 residues. CDR3 in DNA: TGCGCCAGCAGTGCCGGGACAGGGCGGCCCCAGCATTTT. Protein sequence: CASSAGTGRPQHF.

The chain joins TRBV19 to TRBJ2-2; possibly TRBD2 for D (6 bases). The germline CDR1 and CDR2 sequences are LNHDA and SQIVND (reference sequence). V was shortened by 2 bases and J by 4 bases, with 8 bases between the two germline ends. CDR3 length: 14 residues. The chain's CDR3 is CASSILGGTGELFF. CDR3 nucleotides: TGTGCCAGTAGTATACTGGGGGGCACCGGGGAGCTGTTTTTT. The variable domain in full, completed from reference TRBV19 and TRBJ2-2, reads DGGITQSPKYLFRKEGQNVTLSCEQNLNHDAMYWYRQDPGQGLRLIYYSQIVNDFQKGDIAEGYSVSREKKESFPLTVTSAQKNPTAFYLCASSILGGTGELFFGEGSRLTVL.

V is TRBV7-2 and J is TRBJ2-7; 7 bases are a match to TRBD2. The CDR3 has 16 residues. Per the germline V gene, CDR1 is SGHTA and CDR2 is FQGNSA. V gave up 3 bases and J gave up 1 base; unmatched junction bases: 9. CDR3 region: CASSLASGGGSYEQYF. CDR3 in DNA: TGTGCCAGCAGCTTGGCTAGCGGAGGAGGGTCCTACGAGCAGTACTTC.

V gene TRBV18 combines with J gene TRBJ2-7; tentative D call: TRBD2 (6 bases). V was cut by 8 bases and J by 3 bases, with 17 bases left in between. The CDR3 loop spans 14 amino acids. Germline CDR1 KGHSH, CDR2 LQKENI. The CDR3 loop reads CASANSGDFYEQYF. The CDR3 DNA reads TGTGCCAGCGCGAATTCCGGGGACTTCTACGAGCAGTACTTC.

The V gene is TRBV12-2, the J gene TRBJ2-5; TRBD2 is the table's D call, not checked against the DNA. TRBV12-2 is marked as a pseudogene. The CDR3 totals 15 residues. Here the CDR3 reads CASRSSGEGEETQYF. The CDR3 DNA reads TGTGCAAGTCGCTCCAGTGGGGAGGGGGAAGAGACCCAGTACTTC.

This clone appeared once. This sequence joins TRBV6-1 and TRBJ2-7; 7 positions agree with TRBD1. V lost 8 bases, J lost 4 bases, and 8 bases stayed unmatched. The V gene's germline CDR1 is MNHNS and CDR2 SASEGT. CDR3 length: 13 residues. The CDR3 is CASLETGRYEQYF. CDR3 coding DNA: TGTGCCAGCCTTGAGACAGGGCGGTACGAGCAGTACTTC.

V is TRBV11-2 and J is TRBJ1-1, with 9 bases that match TRBD1. The CDR3 is made up of 14 amino acids. CDR1 is SGHAT, CDR2 FQNNGV, per germline. V shed 3 bases, J shed 5 bases, and the junction held 4 bases outside the gene matches. CDR3 DNA sequence: TGTGCCAGCAGCTTTAGGACAGGGGTAACTGAAGCTTTCTTT. This encodes CASSFRTGVTEAFF. The full variable domain, rest sourced from reference TRBV11-2 and TRBJ1-1, is EAGVAQSPRYKIIEKRQSVAFWCNPISGHATLYWYQQILGQGPKLLIQFQNNGVVDDSQLPKDRFSAERLKGVDSTLKIQPAKLEDSAVYLCASSFRTGVTEAFFGQGTRLTVV.